The rows below give T cell receptor beta chains drawn from one sample of a study. TCRdb reanalysed the 5' RACE reads using MiXCR and keeps one entry per CDR3 protein. The table has fewer than 80,000 distinct CDR3 sequences, about 22% seen once. The source material was memory CD4+ T cells sorted from a lymph node. The receptors stem from a female donor with breast cancer. CDR3s include the opening cysteine and the closing phenylalanine or tryptophan. The D gene is left open where the match is weak. Only part of the rows carry a size: once, few, many, or a class if the clone is expanded.

size: NA; D: TRBD1; J: TRBJ2-4; V: TRBV20-1; CDR3: CSARDEQGDIQYF; DNA: TGCAGTGCTAGGGATGAACAGGGGGACATTCAGTACTTC
size: NA; D: NA; J: TRBJ1-1; V: TRBV6-1; CDR3: CASSYRGFGNTEAFF; DNA: TGTGCCAGCAGTTACCGGGGGTTCGGGAACACTGAAGCTTTCTTT
size: many; D: TRBD1; J: TRBJ1-6; V: TRBV7-3; CDR3: CASSPTGERSPLHF; DNA: TGTGCCAGCAGTCCGACAGGGGAGCGATCACCCCTCCACTTT
size: NA; D: TRBD2; J: TRBJ2-1; V: TRBV20-1; CDR3: CSVISTSGANNEQFF; DNA: TGCAGTGTTATCTCGACTAGCGGAGCCAACAATGAGCAGTTCTTC
size: NA; D: NA; J: TRBJ1-6; V: TRBV9; CDR3: CASQFMDNSPLHF; DNA: TGTGCCAGTCAGTTCATGGATAATTCACCCCTCCACTTT
size: NA; D: NA; J: TRBJ1-2; V: TRBV12-3/TRBV12-4; CDR3: CASSFGVSGYTF; DNA: TGTGCCAGCAGTTTCGGGGTGTCTGGCTACACCTTC
size: NA; D: TRBD1; J: TRBJ2-7; V: TRBV5-1; CDR3: CASSARTGWTYEQYF; DNA: TGCGCCAGCTCAGCAAGGACAGGGTGGACCTACGAGCAGTACTTC
size: few; D: NA; J: TRBJ2-1; V: TRBV7-2; CDR3: CASSRRNEQFF; DNA: TGTGCCAGCAGCCGACGCAATGAGCAGTTCTTC
size: NA; D: TRBD2; J: TRBJ2-7; V: TRBV9; CDR3: CASSGANGRADEQYF; DNA: TGTGCCAGCAGCGGTGCTAACGGGAGGGCCGACGAGCAGTACTTC
size: NA; D: TRBD2; J: TRBJ2-5; V: TRBV20-1; CDR3: CSATGSGRAETQYF; DNA: TGCAGTGCTACGGGAAGCGGGAGGGCAGAGACCCAGTACTTC
size: NA; D: TRBD2; J: TRBJ2-3; V: TRBV29-1; CDR3: CSVTLAGGVDTQYF; DNA: TGCAGCGTTACACTAGCGGGAGGAGTAGATACGCAGTATTTT
size: NA; D: NA; J: TRBJ1-5; V: TRBV20-1; CDR3: CSAAPGSASNQPQHF; DNA: TGCAGTGCCGCCCCAGGCTCCGCCAGCAATCAGCCCCAGCATTTT
size: few; D: TRBD1; J: TRBJ2-5; V: TRBV5-1; CDR3: CASSPVGGVPGETQYF; DNA: TGCGCCAGCTCACCGGTAGGGGGCGTTCCAGGGGAGACCCAGTACTTC
size: few; D: TRBD1; J: TRBJ2-1; V: TRBV6-1; CDR3: CASSERRTGLSLGQFF; DNA: TGTGCCAGCAGTGAAAGGAGGACAGGGCTTTCTCTGGGGCAGTTCTTC
size: once; D: NA; J: TRBJ1-1; V: TRBV10-1; CDR3: CASSRRAGVAEAFF; DNA: TGCGCCAGCAGTAGGAGGGCAGGGGTCGCTGAAGCTTTCTTT
size: NA; D: TRBD2; J: TRBJ2-7; V: TRBV7-9; CDR3: CASGKSSGRALDEQYF; DNA: TGTGCCAGCGGCAAAAGTAGCGGGAGGGCCCTGGACGAGCAGTACTTC
size: many; D: NA; J: TRBJ1-4; V: TRBV9; CDR3: CASSVAPRDEKLFF; DNA: TGTGCCAGCAGCGTAGCTCCTCGAGATGAAAAACTGTTTTTT
size: few; D: NA; J: TRBJ2-1; V: TRBV29-1; CDR3: CSAPPHRLDGEQFF; DNA: TGCAGCGCCCCCCCCCACCGACTAGATGGTGAGCAGTTCTTC
size: NA; D: TRBD1; J: TRBJ2-5; V: TRBV7-2; CDR3: CASSPPGQGARGTQYF; DNA: TGTGCCAGCAGCCCACCGGGACAGGGGGCGCGGGGGACCCAGTACTTC
size: few; D: NA; J: TRBJ2-5; V: TRBV7-8; CDR3: CASSPKGTQETQYF; DNA: TGTGCCAGCAGTCCGAAGGGGACTCAAGAGACCCAGTACTTC
size: many; D: TRBD1; J: TRBJ2-1; V: TRBV7-6; CDR3: CASSMDRDDEQFF; DNA: TGTGCCAGCAGCATGGACAGGGACGATGAGCAGTTCTTC
size: NA; D: NA; J: TRBJ2-1; V: TRBV5-1; CDR3: CASRQESSYNEQFF; DNA: TGCGCCAGCAGGCAGGAAAGCTCCTACAATGAGCAGTTCTTC
size: many; D: NA; J: TRBJ1-2; V: TRBV25-1; CDR3: CASRQQDYGYTF; DNA: TGTGCCAGCAGACAACAGGACTATGGCTACACCTTC
size: NA; D: NA; J: TRBJ1-3; V: TRBV5-1; CDR3: CASSFGSSGNTIYF; DNA: TGCGCCAGCAGCTTCGGGTCATCTGGAAACACCATATATTTT
size: once; D: NA; J: TRBJ1-5; V: TRBV6-1; CDR3: CASSEAGTPYSNQPQHF; DNA: TGTGCCAGCAGTGAAGCGGGGACACCTTATAGCAATCAGCCCCAGCATTTT
size: NA; D: NA; J: TRBJ2-1; V: TRBV6-2/TRBV6-3; CDR3: CATRLNKREQFF; DNA: TGTGCCACCAGGTTAAATAAAAGAGAGCAGTTCTTC
size: few; D: TRBD2; J: TRBJ2-1; V: TRBV5-1; CDR3: CASRLAGLNEQFF; DNA: TGCGCCAGCAGGCTAGCGGGGCTCAATGAGCAGTTCTTC
size: medium-sized; D: NA; J: TRBJ2-5; V: TRBV5-1; CDR3: CASSLDAGMETQYF; DNA: TGCGCCAGCAGCTTGGATGCAGGGATGGAGACCCAGTACTTC
size: medium-sized; D: NA; J: TRBJ1-2; V: TRBV4-1; CDR3: CASSQVLAEGYTF; DNA: TGCGCCAGCAGCCAAGTTTTGGCAGAAGGCTACACCTTC
size: once; D: TRBD1; J: TRBJ2-7; V: TRBV6-2/TRBV6-3; CDR3: CASQGALASPYEPYF; DNA: TGTGCCAGCCAGGGGGCCCTCGCTTCACCCTACGAGCCGTACTTC
size: NA; D: NA; J: TRBJ2-7; V: TRBV7-9; CDR3: CASSSQPSGEQYF; DNA: TGTGCCAGCAGCTCGCAGCCCTCCGGAGAGCAGTACTTC
size: NA; D: TRBD2; J: TRBJ2-1; V: TRBV6-1; CDR3: CASSEAQGGRRSYNEQFF; DNA: TGTGCCAGCAGTGAAGCTCAGGGCGGGAGAAGATCCTACAATGAGCAGTTCTTC
size: NA; D: NA; J: TRBJ1-5; V: TRBV20-1; CDR3: CSASAVGGQPQHF; DNA: TGCAGTGCTAGTGCAGTGGGAGGTCAGCCCCAGCATTTT
size: NA; D: NA; J: TRBJ2-5; V: TRBV5-1; CDR3: CASSFPGTQETQYF; DNA: TGCGCCAGCAGCTTTCCAGGGACACAAGAGACCCAGTACTTC
size: NA; D: NA; J: TRBJ1-1; V: TRBV5-6; CDR3: CASRYGRATEAFF; DNA: TGTGCCAGCAGGTATGGTCGTGCCACTGAAGCTTTCTTT
size: NA; D: NA; J: TRBJ2-7; V: TRBV10-2; CDR3: CASSEEPTYEQYF; DNA: TGCGCCAGCAGTGAGGAGCCGACTTACGAGCAGTACTTC
size: few; D: NA; J: TRBJ2-3; V: TRBV7-9; CDR3: CASSLGWLALSTDTQYF; DNA: TGTGCCAGCAGCTTAGGATGGCTAGCGCTTAGCACAGATACGCAGTATTTT
size: NA; D: NA; J: TRBJ2-6; V: TRBV20-1; CDR3: CSARSGANVLTF; DNA: TGCAGTGCTAGATCGGGCGCCAACGTCCTGACTTTC
size: NA; D: NA; J: TRBJ2-5; V: TRBV6-1; CDR3: CASTDSMGEKETQYF; DNA: TGTGCCAGCACCGACTCCATGGGGGAAAAAGAGACCCAGTACTTC
size: few; D: NA; J: TRBJ2-3; V: TRBV4-3; CDR3: CASSQDSTDTQYF; DNA: TGCGCCAGCAGCCAAGACAGCACAGATACGCAGTATTTT